This paragraph covers one TCR beta chain sequence. From germline, CDR1 is SGDLS and CDR2 YYNGEE. CDR3 size: 15 residues. J was trimmed by 0 bases and V by 4 bases; bases with no gene match: 3. These data belong to a study of blood T cell repertoires in COVID-19. Study-wide context: The cDNA or gDNA used as material had been derived from T cells, B-cell-depleted T cells, or PBMCs.

Produced via immunoSEQ multiplex PCR; TCRdb's table is partial and in-frame only. This table holds roughly 160,000 clones, 70% to 85% found once. V is TRBV9 and J is TRBJ2-3, with 9 bases matching TRBD2. Material for sequencing was PBMCs or T cells enriched from blood (not recorded which). The sequence was obtained from a man aged 45-60 years who had recovered from COVID-19. The CDR3 loop reads CASSRAGGSTDTQYF. The CDR3 DNA reads as TGTGCCAGCAGCCGAGCGGGGGGTAGCACAGATACGCAGTATTTT.